This TCR beta chain was sequenced for a study of T cell clones after liver transplantation. Study context: Three of eight recipients were HCV-positive; others had non-autoimmune, non-viral indications. Study findings and constraints: In a couple of subjects, few donor cells limited the measurable donor-reactive repertoire.

As regards this clone: Antigen specificity is unknown.

The assay was immunoSEQ multiplex PCR, and TCRdb's table has in-frame clones only and misses some. The sample has over 90,000 clones; around 84% are singletons. The CDR3 sequence is 13 residues long. Trimming shortened V by 2 bases and J by 6 bases, and 9 bases separated the two germline ends. From germline, CDR1 is KGHSH and CDR2 LQKENI. The sequencing here drew on CD4+ T cells from blood, taken approximately 43 months after liver transplant. The TCR was taken from a human patient who received a liver transplant. A subset of T cells may come from the graft donor. The chain couples TRBV18 to TRBJ2-3, with a tentative D call TRBD2 (5 bases). The DNA of the CDR3 is TGTGCCAGCTCACCAGGCGAGGGCGATACGCAGTATTTT. Translating gives CASSPGEGDTQYF.